This T cell receptor (beta chain) was sequenced during a study of blood T cell repertoires in COVID-19. Study in general: Material from acute and convalescent COVID-19 was sourced from the United States, Italy and Spain. Sample material is recorded as cDNA or gDNA derived from T cells, B-cell-depleted T cells, or PBMCs.

Trimming removed 3 bases at V and 8 bases at J, with 8 bases between. The CDR3 is made up of 12 amino acids. From germline, CDR1 is DFQATT and CDR2 SNEGSKA (reference sequence). Original handling: From reference gene primer amplification, estimates of nucleated cell counts were derived. Clones were sequenced by immunoSEQ multiplex PCR, and TCRdb holds only the in-frame ones, with some missing. The V and J calls and the clone size are those of that table, but D and trimming were determined from the DNA. The table has about 66,000 clones, about 91% seen once; the top ten hold over 5%. The sequence was collected from an older woman with acute or convalescent COVID-19. The rearrangement joins TRBV20-1 to TRBJ1-6, with D unclear. Sequencing was done on a sample of peripheral blood. Here the CDR3 DNA reads TGCAGTGCTAGTAGGAGCGATTCACCCCTCCACTTT. This encodes CSASRSDSPLHF.